This is a list of T cell receptor beta chains from one sample in a study of shared clonotypes between healthy human individuals. The method was immunoSEQ multiplex PCR; TCRdb's version includes in-frame clones alone and lacks a portion of them. The sample holds about 2 million clones, around 96% seen once. The sequencing input was naive CD8+ T cells sorted from blood. Every receptor here comes from a man aged 18 to 29 in good health. The CDR3 runs from the conserved cysteine through the conserved F or W. The D gene is left open where the match is weak. Clone size is stated in some rows and not others, as once, few, many or a class when expanded.

J gene	clone size	D gene	V gene	CDR3 DNA	CDR3 protein
TRBJ2-1	-	TRBD2	TRBV5-6	TGTGCCAGCAGCACAGACGCGGGACTAGGAGTTTTCGATGAGCAGTTCTTC	CASSTDAGLGVFDEQFF
TRBJ2-3	-	TRBD1	TRBV27	TGTGCCAGCAGTCCACTGACAGGGCCTAGCACAGATACGCAGTATTTT	CASSPLTGPSTDTQYF
TRBJ1-2	-	-	TRBV18	TGTGCCAGCTCAGGAGTTGACAGGCCCCTTGGCTACACCTTC	CASSGVDRPLGYTF
TRBJ2-2	-	-	TRBV9	TGTGCCAGCAGCGTAGAGTACGGGGAGCTGTTTTTT	CASSVEYGELFF
TRBJ1-4	-	TRBD1	TRBV27	TGTGCCAGCAGTTTAGAGGGGGCTCCTAATGAAAAACTGTTTTTT	CASSLEGAPNEKLFF
TRBJ2-3	-	-	TRBV7-2	TGTGCCAGCAGCCCCCGGACACGGCTCACAGATACGCAGTATTTT	CASSPRTRLTDTQYF
TRBJ2-3	-	-	TRBV7-9	TGTGCCAGCAGCTTCGGGGCAGATACGCAGTATTTT	CASSFGADTQYF
TRBJ2-1	-	TRBD2	TRBV29-1	TGCAGCGTTGAACTCGGGATAGCGGGCTACAATGAGCAGTTCTTC	CSVELGIAGYNEQFF
TRBJ2-1	-	-	TRBV5-1	TGCGCCAGCAGCTTGTCAGCAGCGTCCTACAATGAGCAGTTCTTC	CASSLSAASYNEQFF
TRBJ1-4	-	-	TRBV6-4	TGTGCCAGCATCACGGAGCGGGGGCCTAATGAAAAACTGTTTTTT	CASITERGPNEKLFF
TRBJ1-3	-	-	TRBV2	TGTGCCAGCAGTGATCTAACCGGACTCTCTGGAAACACCATATATTTT	CASSDLTGLSGNTIYF
TRBJ2-1	-	TRBD2	TRBV9	TGTGCCAGCAGCCCGAATAGCGGGGTTGATGAGCAGTTCTTC	CASSPNSGVDEQFF
TRBJ2-7	-	-	TRBV11-2	TGTGCCAGCAGCTTGGGGGGCTCTTCCTACGAGCAGTACTTC	CASSLGGSSYEQYF
TRBJ2-7	-	-	TRBV11-2	TGTGCCAGCAGCTTAGAGCGGGACAGTTCCTACGAGCAGTACTTC	CASSLERDSSYEQYF
TRBJ2-1	-	-	TRBV20-1	TGCAGTGCCGCTCTTAATGAGCAGTTCTTC	CSAALNEQFF
TRBJ2-7	-	-	TRBV7-9	TGTGCCAGCAGCCCTCCCCCCGCCGGAGGGGCAGGGACCAACTACGAGCAGTACTTC	CASSPPPAGGAGTNYEQYF
TRBJ2-7	-	TRBD1	TRBV30	TGTGCCTGGAGTTTTCACCGGGACAGGGTCTCCTACGAGCAGTACTTC	CAWSFHRDRVSYEQYF
TRBJ2-7	once	-	TRBV27	TGTGCCAGCAGTTTAAAAGGGGAAACCTACGAGCAGTACTTC	CASSLKGETYEQYF
TRBJ1-2	-	-	TRBV6-5	TGTGCCAGCAGGACCTCAGCCTATGGCTACACCTTC	CASRTSAYGYTF
TRBJ2-1	-	TRBD2	TRBV7-9	TGTGCCAGCAGCCCCCAACTAGCGGGGGCTTCCAATGAGCAGTTCTTC	CASSPQLAGASNEQFF
TRBJ1-1	-	-	TRBV4-3	TGCGCCAGCAGTCCCCGGCAGGGTACCGTTGGGACTGAAGCTTTCTTT	CASSPRQGTVGTEAFF
TRBJ2-7	-	-	TRBV10-3	TGTGCCATCAGGGACCGGGGTGGTTTGTCCTACGAGCAGTACTTC	CAIRDRGGLSYEQYF
TRBJ1-1	-	TRBD1	TRBV6-5	TGTGCCAGCAGTCAGGACAGGGAAGGGGACACTGAAGCTTTCTTT	CASSQDREGDTEAFF
TRBJ2-7	-	-	TRBV28	TGTGCCAGCAGGCCCTCGGGTAGCTCCTACGAGCAGTACTTC	CASRPSGSSYEQYF
TRBJ1-2	-	-	TRBV5-6	TGTGCCAGCAGAGGGATGCACTATGGCTACACCTTC	CASRGMHYGYTF
TRBJ1-1	-	TRBD1	TRBV6-6	TGTGCCAGCAGTTATAACCAAGGGACAGGGGACACTGAAGCTTTCTTT	CASSYNQGTGDTEAFF
TRBJ1-2	-	TRBD1	TRBV27	TGTGCCAGCAGTTTAAGACAGGGGGTTAACTATGGCTACACCTTC	CASSLRQGVNYGYTF
TRBJ2-5	-	-	TRBV27	TGTGCCAGCAGTTTATCCCCCCGCTCAGGACTAAGAGAGACCCAGTACTTC	CASSLSPRSGLRETQYF
TRBJ2-3	-	TRBD2	TRBV9	TGTGCCAGCAGCGCATGGGGACTAGCGGGGACAGATACGCAGTATTTT	CASSAWGLAGTDTQYF
TRBJ2-3	-	-	TRBV6-4	TGTGCCAGCAGTGAGGAAGGGGGAGAGAGCACAGATACGCAGTATTTT	CASSEEGGESTDTQYF
TRBJ1-1	-	-	TRBV7-9	TGTGCCAGCAGCTCCCTGGCGGGCACAAACACTGAAGCTTTCTTT	CASSSLAGTNTEAFF
TRBJ1-1	once	-	TRBV2	TGTGCCAGCAGTGAAATGGCGGGGAACACTGAAGCTTTCTTT	CASSEMAGNTEAFF
TRBJ2-1	-	-	TRBV7-3	TGTGCCAGCAGCTTAACGGGGAGGTACAATGAGCAGTTCTTC	CASSLTGRYNEQFF
TRBJ2-7	-	TRBD1	TRBV27	TGTGCCAGCAGTTTTCAGGGGGCATCTTACGAGCAGTACTTC	CASSFQGASYEQYF
TRBJ1-5	-	-	TRBV27	TGTGCCAGCAGTCAGTTCAGCATGAGCAATCAGCCCCAGCATTTT	CASSQFSMSNQPQHF
TRBJ1-4	-	TRBD1	TRBV28	TGTGCCAGCAGTTCATACCGGGACAGGGATATTAATGAATACGAAAAACTGTTTTTT	CASSSYRDRDINEYEKLFF
TRBJ1-5	once	-	TRBV18	TGTGCCAGCTCACCCGACGGAAATCAGCCCCAGCATTTT	CASSPDGNQPQHF
TRBJ2-2	-	TRBD2	TRBV10-2	TGCGCCAGCAGTGAGATTAGCGGGGGGGCCGGTGCCGGGGAGCTGTTTTTT	CASSEISGGAGAGELFF
TRBJ2-7	-	TRBD2	TRBV28	TGTGCCAGCAGCCCAGGACTAGACTACGAGCAGTACTTC	CASSPGLDYEQYF
TRBJ2-2	-	TRBD2	TRBV5-5	TGTGCCAGCAGCTTAGGGACTAGCGGTTTCACCGGGGAGCTGTTTTTT	CASSLGTSGFTGELFF
TRBJ2-5	-	TRBD2	TRBV5-3	TGTGCCAGAAGCCCGAGGGAGCGGGGGGGCGAGACCCAGTACTTC	CARSPRERGGETQYF
TRBJ2-7	-	-	TRBV5-1	TGCGCCAGCAGCTACGGAAGCTCCTACGAGCAGTACTTC	CASSYGSSYEQYF
TRBJ1-2	-	-	TRBV7-9	TGTGCCAGCAGCCCCCCACCAGGGGTTTATGGCTACACCTTC	CASSPPPGVYGYTF
TRBJ1-1	-	TRBD1	TRBV5-4	TGTGCCAGCAGCTTGGAGGGGGCGGCTGAAGCTTTCTTT	CASSLEGAAEAFF
TRBJ2-7	-	-	TRBV7-9	TGTGCCAGCAGCTTAGTTGGGGGGTCTGGCGAGCAGTACTTC	CASSLVGGSGEQYF